Described below is a single T cell receptor (beta chain) sequence and its context. The CDR3 consists of 17 residues. V lost 5 bases to trimming and J lost 9 bases; unmatched junction nucleotides: 14. Looked up from germline, CDR1 is SGHTA and CDR2 is FQGNSA. The data stem from a study of beta chain features in type 1 diabetes. Of the isolated RNA, all was reverse transcribed, and so the sequenced material was expressed TCRB transcripts. Measured with immunoSEQ multiplex PCR; TCRdb has only the in-frame clones, and not every one. The data hold around 400,000 clones, with about 15% observed a single time. CD45RO/CCR7/CD25/CD127/CD95/CD27 separated CD4+ naive, central memory, regulatory and stem cell-like memory cells by sorting.

The source material was naive CD4+ T cells from blood. The sequence came from a woman aged 18-35 years in good health. This chain connects TRBV7-2 to TRBJ2-1; 12 bases fit TRBD2. The CDR3 DNA reads as TGTGCCAGCAGCCCTACACAAGCTAGCGGGAGGGCCGTTGAGCAGTTCTTC. This translates into CASSPTQASGRAVEQFF.